The next 18 T cell receptor beta chains were all read from a single sample in a study of T cells in Graves' hyperthyroidism and ophthalmopathy (dated by TCRdb to about 2019). The receptor library was made with multiplex PCR. Sequencing was performed on an Illumina HiSeq 2000. Amplification of TCR beta CDR3 regions was carried out from RNA transcripts. For the first round of RT-PCR on the TCR CDR3, the HTBI primer set was used together with the Qiagen OneStep RT-PCR kit. TCRdb passed the public sequencing reads through fastp at Q25 and MiXCR, retaining productive beta sequences. Every CDR3 protein is listed once, alongside the most common genes and DNA of its rows. The sample table lists 380,000 or so distinct CDR3 sequences, roughly 13% of them with a count of one. The ten largest clonotypes hold less than 25% of the sample. The sample was blood. Receptor source: a young man with Graves' hyperthyroidism that later progressed to Graves' ophthalmopathy.

This clonotype was counted at least ten times. The chain uses TRBV2 and TRBJ1-4, with D perhaps TRBD1 (5 bases). The length of the CDR3 is 14 residues. V was trimmed by 6 bases and J by 7 bases, leaving 15 bases between them. Germline V gene sequence: CDR1 SNHLY, CDR2 FYNNEI. In DNA, the CDR3 is TGTGCCAGCAGAGCCGGGGCGCTAGGTGAAAAACTGTTTTTT. Its protein is CASRAGALGEKLFF.

This chain joins TRBV11-2 and TRBJ2-2; possibly TRBD2 for D (6 bases). This CDR3 is built from 17 residues. The germline CDR1 and CDR2 sequences are SGHAT and FQNNGV. V was shortened by 3 bases and J by 7 bases, with 21 bases between the two germline ends. The CDR3 spells CASSFTSVAVGNGELFF. In nucleotides, the CDR3 is TGTGCCAGCAGCTTCACTTCGGTAGCGGTGGGAAACGGGGAGCTGTTTTTT. The full variable domain, with the rest looked up from reference TRBV11-2 and TRBJ2-2, is EAGVAQSPRYKIIEKRQSVAFWCNPISGHATLYWYQQILGQGPKLLIQFQNNGVVDDSQLPKDRFSAERLKGVDSTLKIQPAKLEDSAVYLCASSFTSVAVGNGELFFGEGSRLTVL.

Many counts were recorded for this clonotype. This chain uses TRBV12-3 or TRBV12-4 with TRBJ1-5, with TRBD1 matching 8 bases. This CDR3 is built from 14 residues. The V segment lost 1 base and the J segment 6 bases; nucleotides outside the gene matches: 2. Here the CDR3 DNA reads TGTGCCAGCAGTTTAGGGACAGGGCGTCAGCCCCAGCATTTT. It translates to CASSLGTGRQPQHF.

This clonotype showed up just a few times. The V gene is TRBV5-1, the J gene TRBJ2-7; tentative D call: TRBD1 (6 bases). The V end was cut by 4 bases, the J end by 0 bases, with 11 bases between. The CDR3 sequence is 14 residues long. From germline, CDR1 is SGHRS and CDR2 YFSETQ. The CDR3 spells CASSGSRGSYEQYF. In nucleotides, the CDR3 is TGCGCCAGCAGCGGATCCAGGGGCTCCTACGAGCAGTACTTC. The full variable domain, with the rest looked up from reference TRBV5-1 and TRBJ2-7, is KAGVTQTPRYLIKTRGQQVTLSCSPISGHRSVSWYQQTPGQGLQFLFEYFSETQRNKGNFPGRFSGRQFSNSRSEMNVSTLELGDSALYLCASSGSRGSYEQYFGPGTRLTVT.

This clonotype has ten or more counts. The chain combines TRBV28 with TRBJ2-1, with D unresolved. CDR3 size: 14 residues. Germline CDR1 MDHEN, CDR2 SYDVKM. Trimming left V 8 bases short and J 5 bases short, with 16 bases between. The CDR3 DNA is TGTGCCAGCGAAGGGTTTACCCAGGACAATGAGCAGTTCTTC. It codes for CASEGFTQDNEQFF.

This clonotype was observed at least ten times. The V gene is TRBV14, the J gene TRBJ1-1; D call uncertain. V shed 0 bases and J shed 1 base, with 15 bases lying between them. This CDR3 has 17 residues. Germline V CDR1 and CDR2: SGHDN, FVKESK. CDR3 region: CASSQDVTGLRNTEAFF. As DNA, the CDR3 is TGTGCCAGCAGCCAAGACGTAACGGGCCTAAGGAACACTGAAGCTTTCTTT.

This clonotype was counted many times. The V call is TRBV28, the J call TRBJ1-5; D unresolved. Germline CDR1 MDHEN, CDR2 SYDVKM. CDR3 length: 15 residues. The ends were cut back, 3 bases at V and 3 bases at J, with 12 bases in the middle. CDR3 in amino acids: CASSLIGRNNQPQHF. CDR3 in DNA: TGTGCCAGCAGTTTGATTGGGCGGAACAATCAGCCCCAGCATTTT.

This clonotype came up many times. The chain is built from TRBV27 and TRBJ2-7; D remains unclear. Trimming shortened V by 5 bases and J by 7 bases, and 27 bases separated the two germline ends. The CDR3 has 17 residues. The V gene's germline CDR1 is MNHEY and CDR2 SMNVEV (reference sequence). CDR3 sequence (DNA): TGTGCCAGCAGTCCGCATCCGACAAGATTTTTCGGGTGGGAGCAGTACTTC. It specifies CASSPHPTRFFGWEQYF.

This clonotype was picked up many times. The CDR3 sequence: CASSEAPGHANYGYTF. The CDR3 nucleotides read TGTGCCAGCAGTGAAGCCCCGGGACACGCTAACTATGGCTACACCTTC. V and J are TRBV6-1 and TRBJ1-2, with D perhaps matching TRBD1 (6 bases). Trimming removed 0 bases at V and 0 bases at J, with 11 bases between. Germline V lookup: CDR1 MNHNS, CDR2 SASEGT. This CDR3 has 16 residues.

This clonotype has just a few counts. CDR3 coding DNA: TGTGCCACTTCGCCCCTCTATGGCTACACCTTC. This codes for CATSPLYGYTF. The gene calls are TRBV6-1 and TRBJ1-2; D gene unclear. The CDR3 totals 11 residues. Germline-derived CDR1 and CDR2 are MNHNS and SASEGT. V was clipped by 10 bases and J by 4 bases, with 10 bases between them.

The gene calls are TRBV15 and TRBJ1-5; 7 bases are a match to TRBD1. This CDR3 comprises 18 residues. The germline V gene has CDR1 LNHNV and CDR2 YYDKDF (reference sequence). V shed 3 bases, J shed 0 bases, and the junction held 11 bases outside the gene matches. The CDR3 region is CATSSKGGGGNSNQPQHF. In DNA, the CDR3 is TGTGCCACCAGCAGTAAAGGGGGAGGGGGCAATAGCAATCAGCCCCAGCATTTT.

As DNA, the CDR3 is TGTGCCAGCAGTAGACTAGCGGGGGGAATCGAGCAGTACTTC. Translation: CASSRLAGGIEQYF. The chain is built from TRBV7-2 and TRBJ2-7; 13 bases match TRBD2. Germline lookup yields CDR1 SGHTA and CDR2 FQGNSA. Trimming cost V 6 bases and J 6 bases; bases outside gene matches: 5. There are 14 residues in the CDR3. Variable domain in full (rest from reference TRBV7-2 and TRBJ2-7): GAGVSQSPSNKVTEKGKDVELRCDPISGHTALYWYRQSLGQGLEFLIYFQGNSAPDKSGLPSDRFSAERTGGSVSTLTIQRTQQEDSAVYLCASSRLAGGIEQYFGPGTRLTVT.

This clonotype has ten or more counts. The rearrangement uses TRBV9 and TRBJ2-5; 8 bases line up with TRBD2. The CDR3 is 16 residues long. With 0 bases clipped from V and 2 bases from J, the junction kept 6 bases outside the gene matches. Per the germline V gene, CDR1 is SGDLS and CDR2 is YYNGEE. Here the CDR3 DNA reads TGTGCCAGCAGCGTAGGACCAGCGGGGGAGCAAGAGACCCAGTACTTC. Translated, it gives CASSVGPAGEQETQYF.

This chain joins TRBV29-1 and TRBJ2-7, with D perhaps TRBD1 or TRBD2 (5 bases each). This CDR3 is built from 12 residues. V lost 6 bases to trimming and J lost 0 bases, with 9 bases between them. The V gene's germline CDR1 is SQVTM and CDR2 ANQGSEA. The CDR3 bases are TGCAGCGTGGGGACCCACTCCTACGAGCAGTACTTC. This translates into CSVGTHSYEQYF.

The V gene is TRBV20-1, the J gene TRBJ1-5; unclear D gene. Trimming stripped 0 bases from V and 0 bases from J, with 15 bases between. Germline CDR1 is DFQATT and CDR2 is SNEGSKA (reference sequence). The CDR3 runs to 17 residues. CDR3 residues: CSARDPGFKYSNQPQHF. In DNA, the CDR3 is TGCAGTGCTAGAGATCCAGGCTTTAAATATAGCAATCAGCCCCAGCATTTT.

This clonotype was observed at least ten times. The chain joins TRBV7-8 to TRBJ1-6; 7 bases map to TRBD1. The CDR3 loop spans 15 amino acids. Germline-derived CDR1 and CDR2 are SGHVS and FQNEAQ. V lost 1 base, J lost 8 bases, and 5 bases stayed unmatched. This CDR3 is CASSLDRGGDSPLHF. CDR3 in DNA: TGTGCCAGCAGCTTAGACAGGGGAGGTGATTCACCCCTCCACTTT.

The chain employs TRBV5-5 and TRBJ2-1; TRBD1 aligns across 7 bases. The junction had 3 bases not matched to a gene; V was cut back by 3 bases and J by 0 bases. The CDR3 consists of 15 residues. Germline CDR1 and CDR2: SGHKS and YYEKEE (reference sequence). CDR3 in DNA: TGTGCCAGCAGCTCAGGGGGTGGCTCCTACAATGAGCAGTTCTTC. Its protein is CASSSGGGSYNEQFF. The variable domain in full, with the rest retrieved from reference TRBV5-5 and TRBJ2-1, is DAGVTQSPTHLIKTRGQQVTLRCSPISGHKSVSWYQQVLGQGPQFIFQYYEKEERGRGNFPDRFSARQFPNYSSELNVNALLLGDSALYLCASSSGGGSYNEQFFGPGTRLTVL.

This clonotype was counted at least ten times. This rearrangement joins TRBV11-2 to TRBJ2-7, with D perhaps TRBD1 (5 bases). The V gene lost 4 bases and the J gene lost 4 bases, with 8 bases spanning the gap. The V gene's germline CDR1 is SGHAT and CDR2 FQNNGV. This CDR3 is 12 amino acids long. The CDR3 loop reads CASSSTVYEQYF. The DNA of the CDR3 is TGTGCCAGCAGCTCGACAGTATACGAGCAGTACTTC. Looking up the rest from reference TRBV11-2 and TRBJ2-7 gives the full variable domain: EAGVAQSPRYKIIEKRQSVAFWCNPISGHATLYWYQQILGQGPKLLIQFQNNGVVDDSQLPKDRFSAERLKGVDSTLKIQPAKLEDSAVYLCASSSTVYEQYFGPGTRLTVT.